The sequence of this T cell receptor (beta chain) was determined in a study of blood T cell repertoires in COVID-19. Overall study context: Sites in the United States, Italy and Spain provided acute and convalescent COVID-19 samples. Sources were T cells, B-cell-depleted T cells, or PBMCs; the material itself was cDNA or gDNA.

Source study methods: It was from reference gene primer amplification that nucleated cell counts were estimated. The data were produced by immunoSEQ multiplex PCR, yet TCRdb's version contains in-frame clones alone and is incomplete. Clone size and V and J calls were adopted from that table, with D and trimming inferred from the DNA. The sample includes about 250,000 clones, around 90% of them seen just once. CDR1 and CDR2 (germline): MNHEY, SMNVEV (reference sequence). Losses at the gene ends were 6 bases for V and 6 bases for J; bases not matched to a gene: 7. The CDR3 runs 13 residues. The TCR comes from a woman aged 25 to 39 with acute or convalescent COVID-19. Specimen: peripheral blood. This chain uses TRBV27 with TRBJ2-7, with TRBD2 matching 8 bases. Here the CDR3 reads CASRVVAGFEQYF. DNA for the CDR3: TGTGCCAGCAGGGTGGTAGCGGGATTCGAGCAGTACTTC.